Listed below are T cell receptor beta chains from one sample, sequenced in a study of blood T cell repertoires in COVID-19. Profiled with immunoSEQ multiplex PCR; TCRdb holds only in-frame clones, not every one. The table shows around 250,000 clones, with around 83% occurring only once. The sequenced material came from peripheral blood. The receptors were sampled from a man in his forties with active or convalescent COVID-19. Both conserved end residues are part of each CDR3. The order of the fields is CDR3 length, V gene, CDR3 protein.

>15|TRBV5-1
CASSSGGELGYGYTF
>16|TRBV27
CASSSGQGKRWETQYF
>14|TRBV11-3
CASSVSKGANEQFF
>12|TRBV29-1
CSALQGTYGYTF
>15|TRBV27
CASSLNRGVGTEAFF
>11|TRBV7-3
CASSEVGPQHF
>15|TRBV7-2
CASSSYRGSDEKLFF
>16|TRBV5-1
CASSLVGTGLADTQYF
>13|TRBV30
CAWSTSIEQPQHF
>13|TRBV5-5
CASNTGPDTEAFF
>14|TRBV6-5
CASSFSQGDQPQHF
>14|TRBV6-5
CASQGGQLNQPQHF
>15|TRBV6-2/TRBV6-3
CASSQAQAGVEKLFF
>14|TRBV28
CASSSGTVDEKLFF
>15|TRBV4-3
CASSQDWTSDTEAFF
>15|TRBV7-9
CASSLTRSSYNEQFF
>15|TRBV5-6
CASSFRQGAFGEQYF
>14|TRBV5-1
CASTRTSGRDTQYF
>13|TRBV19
CASSKDTSYEQYF
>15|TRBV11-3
CASIPGLGARTEAFF
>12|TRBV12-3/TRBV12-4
CASSILYNEQFF
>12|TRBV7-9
CASSLDSYGYTF
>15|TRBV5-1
CASSLEGQGSQGYTF
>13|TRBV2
CAGALREAYEQYF
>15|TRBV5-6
CASSWGQRASGELFF
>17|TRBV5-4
CASSPLGGSVITGELFF
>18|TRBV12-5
CASGLVPLAGEYQETQYF
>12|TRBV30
CAWGGQGYEQYF
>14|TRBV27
CASSLWGTGDEQYF
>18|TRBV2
CASSAPSGLAGSADTQYF
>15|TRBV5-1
CASSLDPGGGTEAFF
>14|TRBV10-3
CAIRSTGLFGGYTF
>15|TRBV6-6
CASSESGGVYNEQFF
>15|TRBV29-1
CSVEPWDTLQETQYF
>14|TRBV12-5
CASGVTGVFYGYTF
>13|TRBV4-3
CASSQALQETQYF
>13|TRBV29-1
CSFRRSSGNTIYF
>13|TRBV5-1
CASSLQDNTEAFF
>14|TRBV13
CASSFSDRKNEQFF
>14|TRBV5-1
CASSPTGLEEKLFF
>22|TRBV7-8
CASSLRARMTGSIPSSGNTIYF
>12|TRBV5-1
CASSLSPGSIYF
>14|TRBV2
CASSEQQGYQPQHF
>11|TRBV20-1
CSARTSLEQYF
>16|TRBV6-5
CASSYSPSGIQATQYF
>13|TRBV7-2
CASSLPGAETQYF
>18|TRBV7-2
CASSFGSGWLRGTDTQYF
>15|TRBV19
CASLLQGAGLDGYTF
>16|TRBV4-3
CASSQDSGVDHNEQFF
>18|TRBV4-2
CASSQESHGASGANVLTF